Each of the 24 T cell receptor beta chains below was sequenced from the same sample in a study of T cell clonality in common variable immunodeficiency. TCRdb's copy holds only in-frame clones and misses some; the assay was immunoSEQ multiplex PCR. The sample contains 25,000 to 30,000 clones, none of them singletons. Points from the study as a whole: In common variable immunodeficiency, TCR beta chains reportedly carried fewer deletions and N-nucleotide insertions.

Their antigens remain unidentified. The sample comprised peripheral blood mononuclear cells. These TCRs come from a human donor with common variable immunodeficiency.

With regard to this clone: The sequenced fragment ends 3 residues before the CDR3 boundary, so the rest is inferred from the germline J gene. The gene calls are TRBV19 and TRBJ1-5; 10 bases fit TRBD1. The CDR3 runs 14 residues. V gave up 9 bases and J gave up 6 bases; unmatched junction bases: 8. Germline-derived CDR1 and CDR2 are LNHDA and SQIVND (reference sequence). Incomplete CDR3 DNA: TGTGCCAGCTCCCGGGACAGGGGACGTCAGCCC. This codes for CASSRDRGRQP. The full CDR3 sequence reads CASSRDRGRQPQHF.

This clone turned up a few times. The CDR3 extends 3 residues past the end of the read, so its final part is completed from the germline J gene. The gene calls are TRBV7-6 and TRBJ2-3; TRBD1 matches 7 bases. Germline V CDR1 and CDR2: SGHVS, FNYEAQ. V was pared by 2 bases and J by 7 bases, with 3 bases of the junction left unmatched. This CDR3 is built from 13 residues. Partial CDR3 DNA: TGTGCCAGCAGCTTATTGACAGGGCATACG. The encoded protein is CASSLLTGHT. The complete CDR3 protein is CASSLLTGHTQYF.

This clone was found a few times. The CDR3 reads CASSFEVSSYEQYF. The covered CDR3 bases are TGTGCCAGCAGCTTTGAGGTCTCCTCCTACGAG. The rearrangement joins TRBV7-9 to TRBJ2-7; D gene unclear. The read comes to an end 3 residues before the CDR3 does, leaving the germline J gene to fill in the end. Germline lookup yields CDR1 SEHNR and CDR2 FQNEAQ (reference sequence). The CDR3 consists of 14 residues. V shed 3 bases and J shed 0 bases, with 9 bases lying between them.

With respect to this clone: The read ends 3 residues before the CDR3 terminus; that terminus is restored from the germline J gene. The genes are TRBV7-6 and TRBJ2-2, with 8 bases matching TRBD2. Germline V gene sequence: CDR1 SGHVS, CDR2 FNYEAQ. This CDR3 contains 16 residues. The V gene end was trimmed by 5 bases and the J gene end by 5 bases; junction bases not matched to a gene: 10. The CDR3 here is CASSPQAGVRTGELFF. CDR3 DNA (partial): TGTGCCAGCAGCCCCCAAGCGGGAGTCCGAACCGGGGAG.

Worth noting for this clone: The CDR3 extends 3 residues past the end of the read, so its final part is completed from the germline J gene. The genes are TRBV19 and TRBJ2-1, with 10 bases aligning to TRBD2. Germline V gene lookup returns CDR1 LNHDA and CDR2 SQIVND (reference sequence). J lost 7 bases, V lost 4 bases, and 7 bases had no gene match. This CDR3 comprises 15 residues. The CDR3 bases that were read are TGTGCCAGTAGTAGAGTGCTAGCGGGAGATAATGAG. As protein: CASSRVLAGDNE. The CDR3 as a whole reads CASSRVLAGDNEQFF.

This clone has ten or more counts. CDR3 sequence: CASSVGQGHTEAFF. Partial CDR3 DNA: TGTGCCAGCAGTGTGGGACAGGGGCACACTGAA. The V and J genes are TRBV2 and TRBJ1-1, with TRBD1 matching over 10 bases. Coverage ceases 3 residues before the CDR3 finishes, and the germline J gene fills in the end. Looked up from germline, CDR1 is SNHLY and CDR2 is FYNNEI. This CDR3 is 14 amino acids long. With 4 bases clipped from V and 3 bases from J, the junction kept 2 bases outside the gene matches.

A note on this clone: Read sequence stops 3 residues before the CDR3 end, and the germline J gene provides the missing end. The chain couples TRBV18 to TRBJ2-1; 13 bases agree with TRBD2. Trimming removed 3 bases from V and 6 bases from J; junction bases left unmatched: 8. Germline loops: CDR1 KGHSH, CDR2 LQKENI. This CDR3 contains 17 residues. CDR3 DNA, as far as it was read: TGTGCCAGCTCACCGGTCACTAGCGGGAGGGCCCTCAATGAG. It is translated as CASSPVTSGRALNE. The whole CDR3 sequence reads CASSPVTSGRALNEQFF.

This clone was counted between two and nine times. The read falls 3 residues short of the CDR3 end, and the missing part is taken from the germline J gene. The chain combines TRBV10-2 with TRBJ2-1; 10 bases are a match to TRBD2. J was trimmed by 7 bases and V by 7 bases; bases with no gene match: 10. The CDR3 totals 15 residues. Looked up from germline, CDR1 is WSHSY and CDR2 is SAAADI. The CDR3 DNA, read in part, is TGCGCCAGCACCGCTAGCGGGAGTAAACGGAATGAG. Translated: CASTASGSKRNE. The entire CDR3 is CASTASGSKRNEQFF.

Note on this clone: The read finishes 3 residues shy of the CDR3 end, and the germline J gene is used to complete it. J is TRBJ2-7 and V is TRBV7-9; 7 bases agree with TRBD1. There are 14 residues in the CDR3. Trimming took 5 bases from V and 2 from J; bases not matched to a gene: 6. Germline CDR1 and CDR2: SEHNR and FQNEAQ (reference sequence). The chain's CDR3 is CASSPRQGTYEQYF. The CDR3 bases that were read are TGTGCCAGCAGCCCAAGACAGGGAACCTACGAG.

This clone was observed at least ten times. The junction departs from the called germline gene at one end, perhaps through a read error. With the read ending 3 residues before the CDR3 end, the germline J gene is used to fill in that end. The chain employs TRBV20-1 and TRBJ1-1; D remains unclear. From germline, CDR1 is DFQATT and CDR2 SNEGSKA (reference sequence). This CDR3 has 13 amino acids. Here the CDR3 reads CRAIQAVGTEAFF. The DNA read from the CDR3 is TGCAGAGCTATCCAGGCTGTGGGCACTGAA.

This clone has a count of ten or more. Read data end 3 residues before the CDR3 end; the end is taken from the germline J gene. The genes are TRBV19 and TRBJ2-1; a possible D gene is TRBD2 (5 bases). V dropped 4 bases and J dropped 5 bases, with 15 bases sitting between them. The length of the CDR3 is 15 residues. Germline-derived CDR1 and CDR2 are LNHDA and SQIVND (reference sequence). This CDR3 is CASSTSTGYHNEQFF. The part of the CDR3 DNA that was read is TGTGCCAGTAGTACATCAACGGGGTATCACAATGAG.

This clone has at least ten counts. The sequence runs out 3 residues before the end of the CDR3; the remainder is reconstructed from the germline J gene. The chain combines TRBV5-1 with TRBJ2-3, with 13 positions matching TRBD2. The CDR3 has 15 residues. Trimming took 6 bases from V and 6 from J; bases not matched to a gene: 7. From germline, CDR1 is SGHRS and CDR2 YFSETQ. The CDR3 loop is CASNGLAGAFDTQYF. CDR3 DNA (partial): TGCGCCAGCAACGGACTAGCGGGAGCATTCGATACG.

This clone was seen more than once but under ten times. The read ends 3 residues shy of where the CDR3 ends; the end is completed using the germline J gene. This chain connects TRBV2 to TRBJ1-1; 10 positions agree with TRBD1. The CDR3 sequence is 18 residues long. The V gene end was trimmed by 4 bases and the J gene end by 5 bases; junction bases not matched to a gene: 16. Germline CDR1 SNHLY, CDR2 FYNNEI. The sequenced CDR3 bases are TGTGCCAGCAGTGTAAACTCGAGACAGGGGGCGGGATGGACTGAA. It specifies CASSVNSRQGAGWTE. The CDR3 in its entirety is CASSVNSRQGAGWTEAFF.

This clone was counted many times. The read terminates 3 residues before the CDR3 end, so the remaining end is supplied by the germline J gene. The rearrangement uses TRBV7-8 and TRBJ2-7, with 10 nucleotides matching TRBD2. The CDR3 runs to 15 residues. Trimming took 2 bases from V and 6 from J; bases not matched to a gene: 7. Germline CDR1 and CDR2: SGHVS and FQNEAQ. The CDR3 is CASSLSSGSSIEQYF. CDR3 DNA, as far as it was read: TGTGCCAGCAGCTTATCTAGCGGGAGTTCTATCGAG.

In its sample, this clone was seen a few times. The observed sequence ends 3 residues before the CDR3 terminus, with the missing tail filled in from the germline J gene. The genes are TRBV18 and TRBJ1-6; D is ambiguous. V gave up 3 bases and J gave up 3 bases, with 9 bases separating them. The CDR3 spans 15 residues. Germline CDR1 and CDR2: KGHSH and LQKENI. The CDR3 DNA, read in part, is TGTGCCAGCTCACCTCAAGCAAACTATAATTCACCC. Translating gives CASSPQANYNSP. The whole CDR3 sequence is CASSPQANYNSPLHF.

This clone has a count of ten or more. Read coverage stops 3 residues before the CDR3 terminus; the germline J gene supplies the remainder. This chain uses TRBV19 with TRBJ2-1; 7 positions match TRBD2. The CDR3 spans 15 residues. CDR1 is LNHDA and CDR2 is SQIVND in the germline V gene (reference sequence). V lost 6 bases to trimming and J lost 6 bases; unmatched junction nucleotides: 11. The CDR3 protein is CASSLYSAGANEQFF. The CDR3 DNA, read in part, is TGTGCCAGTAGCCTATATTCCGCGGGAGCCAATGAG.

At least ten counts were recorded for this clone. The CDR3 loop is CASSLRTPNTGELFF. The sequenced CDR3 bases are TGTGCCAGCTCACTGCGTACCCCGAACACCGGGGAG. The J gene is TRBJ2-2, the V gene TRBV18; D is unresolved. The CDR3 is cut off 3 residues early in the read; its end comes from the germline J gene. The V gene lost 4 bases and the J gene lost 0 bases, with 9 bases spanning the gap. Germline loops: CDR1 KGHSH, CDR2 LQKENI. This CDR3 contains 15 residues.

Only a few counts were recorded for this clone. The CDR3 end is not reached by the read, which stops 3 residues before it; the germline J gene fills it in. The V and J genes are TRBV19 and TRBJ2-1, with D unresolved. The CDR3 length is 14 residues. Germline V lookup: CDR1 LNHDA, CDR2 SQIVND (reference sequence). V was trimmed by 6 bases and J by 0 bases, leaving 9 bases between them. CDR3 region: CASREQYSYNEQFF. The CDR3 DNA, read in part, is TGTGCCAGTAGGGAACAGTACTCCTACAATGAG.

With regard to this clone: The read terminates 3 residues ahead of where the CDR3 ends, so the germline J gene completes it. This chain links TRBV18 with TRBJ2-1, with 11 bases that match TRBD2. The germline V gene has CDR1 KGHSH and CDR2 LQKENI. The CDR3 is 15 amino acids. V dropped 6 bases and J dropped 5; count of bases not matched to a gene: 6. The sequenced part of the CDR3 DNA is TGTGCCAGCTCGTACGGACTAGCGGGTGACAATGAG. Translated: CASSYGLAGDNE. In full, the CDR3 is CASSYGLAGDNEQFF.

A note on this clone: The CDR3 extends 3 residues past the end of the read, so its final part is completed from the germline J gene. This chain joins TRBV6-1 and TRBJ2-7, with 7 bases matching TRBD1. CDR3 length: 14 residues. V lost 2 bases to trimming and J lost 6 bases; unmatched junction nucleotides: 7. The germline gives CDR1 MNHNS, CDR2 SASEGT. The DNA read from the CDR3 is TGTGCCAGCAGTGAAATCCCAGGGGGAAGCGAG. Amino acid sequence: CASSEIPGGSE. The CDR3 reads in full as CASSEIPGGSEQYF.

In this sample, this clone is medium-sized. The DNA ends 3 residues before the CDR3 does, and the rest of the CDR3 is filled in from the germline J gene. The chain employs TRBV27 and TRBJ1-2; D is possibly TRBD1 (6 bases). CDR3 size: 13 residues. Trimming removed 7 bases from V and 5 bases from J, with 14 bases in between. Looked up from germline, CDR1 is MNHEY and CDR2 is SMNVEV (reference sequence). The CDR3 loop reads CASTKVQGYGYTF. The covered CDR3 bases are TGTGCCAGCACAAAGGTCCAGGGGTATGGC.

About this clone: Sequencing ends 3 residues short of the CDR3 end; the germline J gene provides the rest. The V gene is TRBV18, the J gene TRBJ1-2; D gene unclear. The V end was cut by 2 bases, the J end by 2 bases, with 9 bases between. CDR1 is KGHSH and CDR2 is LQKENI in the germline V gene. The CDR3 totals 14 residues. The part of the CDR3 DNA that was read is TGTGCCAGCTCACCAGTCAGTCAAAACTATGGC. Encoded protein: CASSPVSQNYG. In full, the CDR3 reads CASSPVSQNYGYTF.

This clone was recorded at least ten times. The read finishes 3 residues shy of the CDR3 end, and the germline J gene is used to complete it. The chain joins TRBV7-2 to TRBJ2-1; the D gene is possibly TRBD1 (5 bases). V gave up 5 bases and J gave up 8 bases, with 10 bases separating them. The germline gives CDR1 SGHTA, CDR2 FQGNSA. This CDR3 spans 12 amino acids. CDR3 DNA, as far as it was read: TGTGCCAGCAGCAGCCAGGGCTATGAG. Translation: CASSSQGYE. The full CDR3 sequence reads CASSSQGYEQFF.

This clone was observed at least ten times. The read halts 3 residues ahead of the CDR3 end, with the missing end drawn from the germline J gene. V and J are TRBV18 and TRBJ2-1, with a weak D call TRBD2 (6 bases). Germline V CDR1 and CDR2: KGHSH, LQKENI. There are 15 residues in the CDR3. V lost 6 bases and J lost 3, with 15 bases in between. The part of the CDR3 DNA that was read is TGTGCCAGCTCCCCCTCAGGCGGGATCTACAATGAG. Translated: CASSPSGGIYNE. The full CDR3 is CASSPSGGIYNEQFF.